This T cell receptor (beta chain) originates from a study of Ad26.COV2.S vaccination and SARS-CoV-2 variants. Study at large: Dosing was one shot or two shots 56 days apart.

Libraries were prepared by immunoSEQ multiplex PCR; TCRdb keeps only in-frame clonotypes and omits some of them. The sample includes some 480,000 clones, approximately 88% of them seen just once. This sample's treatment: around 19 received Ad26.COV2.S at low or high dose, single or two shots; 5 received placebo; per-sample allocation not given. The samples date from day 63 after the first vaccine or placebo injection. Details on this clone: Its target is unknown.

V lost 7 bases and J 4 bases, leaving 14 bases between the germline ends. CDR1 is LNHDA and CDR2 is SQIVND in the germline V gene (reference sequence). CDR3 length: 14 residues. Study outcomes and limitations: Non-spike TCR breadth did not differ much between vaccine and placebo recipients. Analyses that measured TCR breadth and depth may have underestimated total T cell responses.

This TCR derives from a person aged 18-60 years who received the Ad26.COV2.S COVID-19 vaccine or a placebo. V and J are TRBV19 and TRBJ2-1, with D tentatively TRBD2 (6 bases). The sequencing here drew on peripheral blood, taken in a trial of Ad26.COV2.S vaccine versus placebo. DNA of the CDR3: TGTGCCAGTACCACTAGCCGGGCATACAATGAGCAGTTCTTC. It translates to CASTTSRAYNEQFF.